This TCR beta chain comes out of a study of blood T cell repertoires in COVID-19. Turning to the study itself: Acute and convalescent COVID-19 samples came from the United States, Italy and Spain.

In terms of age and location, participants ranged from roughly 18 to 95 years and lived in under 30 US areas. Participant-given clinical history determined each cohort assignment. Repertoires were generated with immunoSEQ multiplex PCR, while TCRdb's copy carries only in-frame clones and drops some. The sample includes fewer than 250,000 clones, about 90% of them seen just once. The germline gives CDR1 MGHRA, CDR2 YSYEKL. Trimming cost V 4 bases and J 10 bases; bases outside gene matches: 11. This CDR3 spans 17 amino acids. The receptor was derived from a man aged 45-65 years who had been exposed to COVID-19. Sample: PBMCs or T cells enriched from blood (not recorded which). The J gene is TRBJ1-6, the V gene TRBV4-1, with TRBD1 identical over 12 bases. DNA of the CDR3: TGCGCCAGCAGCCTCCGGGACAGGGGGCTAGTAGGGTCACCCCTCCACTTT. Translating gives CASSLRDRGLVGSPLHF.